This TCR beta chain emerged from a study of blood T cell repertoires in COVID-19. CDR1 is KGHSH and CDR2 is LQKENI in the germline V gene. The CDR3 is made up of 13 amino acids. Trimming took off 0 bases at V and 3 bases at J, with 5 bases between the two ends. Sequencing used immunoSEQ multiplex PCR; TCRdb keeps in-frame clones, though not all of them. The table has hundreds of thousands of clones, 70% to 90% seen once. This receptor was taken from a woman aged 18-30 years who had recovered from COVID-19. This chain joins TRBV18 and TRBJ2-5; TRBD2 is a possible D gene (5 bases). Sequenced material: peripheral blood. This chain's CDR3 is CASSPPGEETQYF. CDR3 bases: TGTGCCAGCTCACCACCGGGAGAAGAGACCCAGTACTTC.